This record covers a single TCR beta chain. It has no known antigen specificity. No base quality values were provided; no much bigger clone lies one nucleotide off. CDR1 and CDR2 are drawn from the germline V gene: SGHTA, FQGNSA. Trimming costs V 1 base and J 6 bases, and their ends lie 13 bases apart. The CDR3 sequence holds 15 residues, the cysteine and phenylalanine included. Of the read, only the CDR3 DNA is kept; its 45 bases are in frame from base 1. This entry belongs to a study of blood T cell repertoires in COVID-19 (dated by TCRdb to 2020 to 2022). About the investigation overall: Collaborator samples came from the United States, Italy and Spain and covered acute and convalescent phases of COVID-19. The prospective study material was composed of cDNA or gDNA derived from T cells, B-cell-depleted T cells, or PBMCs. Subjects who had been exposed to COVID-19, were actively infected with it, or had recovered from it provided the deeply sampled blood TCRbeta repertoires that made up the dataset. The repertoires were made available in a free public database intended to serve as a resource for research on the immune response to SARS-CoV-2. The samples were drawn from two sources: the first 160 participants of the ongoing ImmuneRACE study, and fewer than 1,500 subjects contributed by 6 global collaborators. Nearly every sample came with metadata listing a de-identified subject ID, COVID-19 status, age in years and sex. Where available, HLA class I and class II types were obtained from metadata supplied by the sample provider rather than from assay-based typing. Study-wide conclusions, independent of this receptor: The amount of clinical and demographic metadata varied by source and participant and was provided uncurated.

In the prospective study, participants were 18 to 89 years old, resided in about two dozen geographic areas of the United States, and were enrolled through a virtual design. Cohort assignment in the prospective study relied on participant-reported clinical history from a screening survey and a study questionnaire. Recovered participants in ImmuneRACE Cohort 3 were defined as having two consecutive negative NP/OP PCR tests, clearance from a healthcare professional, or resolution of symptoms. Mobile phlebotomists in the prospective study collected whole blood, serum and a nasopharyngeal or oropharyngeal swab from every participant. Participants in the prospective study had the option to provide additional blood draws and questionnaires over an approximately two-month period. Prospective study blood samples were shipped either frozen or at room temperature before DNA extraction. TCRbeta CDR3 regions were amplified from genomic DNA using the immunoSEQ Assay, a bias-controlled multiplex PCR. The original methods were these. Nucleated cell counts per sample were estimated from amplification of reference gene primers within the assay. To quantify the absolute abundance of each unique TCRbeta CDR3 rearrangement, sequence reads were collapsed and filtered. For each sample, productive Simpson clonality was calculated as the square root of Simpson's diversity index over productive rearrangements. The source is immuneACCESS, and TCRdb retained only in-frame sequences with V and J called. Part of the clones is not carried over; for the studies checked, unresolved V genes explain less than half of this, and the remainder is unexplained. Clone size and the V and J calls come from that table; the DNA yielded D and trimming. Present in this sample are around 300,000 clones, approximately 89% of which were seen just once. 5.3% of the sample comes from the top ten.

The source of this sequence is a woman in her 30s who had recovered from COVID-19. This sequence uses TRBV7-2 and TRBJ1-5; a tentative D call is TRBD1 (6 bases match). Sequences were obtained from PBMCs or T cells enriched from blood (not recorded which). The CDR3 corresponds to CASSLGRGQFQPQHF. The DNA reads as follows: TGTGCCAGCAGCTTAGGCAGAGGACAGTTTCAGCCCCAGCATTTT.